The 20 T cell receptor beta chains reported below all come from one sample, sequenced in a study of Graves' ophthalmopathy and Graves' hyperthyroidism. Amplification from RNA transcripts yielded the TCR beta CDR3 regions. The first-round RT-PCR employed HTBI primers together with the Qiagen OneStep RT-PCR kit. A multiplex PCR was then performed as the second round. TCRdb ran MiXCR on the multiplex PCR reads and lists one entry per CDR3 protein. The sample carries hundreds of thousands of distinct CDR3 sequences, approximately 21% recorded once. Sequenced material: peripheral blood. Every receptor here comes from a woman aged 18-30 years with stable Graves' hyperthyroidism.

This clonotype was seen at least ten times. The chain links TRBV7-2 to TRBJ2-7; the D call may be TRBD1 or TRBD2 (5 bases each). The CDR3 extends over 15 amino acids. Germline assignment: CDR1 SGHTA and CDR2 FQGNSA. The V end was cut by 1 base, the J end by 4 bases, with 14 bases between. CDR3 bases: TGTGCCAGCAGCTTAGAGAGGGGCTATTTTTACGAGCAGTACTTC. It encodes CASSLERGYFYEQYF.

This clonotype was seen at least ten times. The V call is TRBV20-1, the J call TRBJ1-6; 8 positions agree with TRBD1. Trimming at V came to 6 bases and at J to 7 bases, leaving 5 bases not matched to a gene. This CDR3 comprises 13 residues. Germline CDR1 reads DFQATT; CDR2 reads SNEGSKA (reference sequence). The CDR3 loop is CSAPGQGNSPLHF. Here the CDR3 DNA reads TGCAGTGCCCCAGGACAGGGAAATTCACCCCTCCACTTT.

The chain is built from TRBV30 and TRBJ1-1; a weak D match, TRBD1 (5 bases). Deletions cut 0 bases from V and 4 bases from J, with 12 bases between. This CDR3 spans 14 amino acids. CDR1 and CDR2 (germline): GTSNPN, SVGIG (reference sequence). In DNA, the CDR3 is TGTGCCTGGAGTGTTGCCGGGGGTGGCACTGAAGCTTTCTTT. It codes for CAWSVAGGGTEAFF.

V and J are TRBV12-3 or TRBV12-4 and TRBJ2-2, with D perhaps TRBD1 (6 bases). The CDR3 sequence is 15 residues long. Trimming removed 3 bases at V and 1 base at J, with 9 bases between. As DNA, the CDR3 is TGTGCCAGCAGTTTCGGCAGGGGGAACACCGGGGAGCTGTTTTTT. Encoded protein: CASSFGRGNTGELFF.

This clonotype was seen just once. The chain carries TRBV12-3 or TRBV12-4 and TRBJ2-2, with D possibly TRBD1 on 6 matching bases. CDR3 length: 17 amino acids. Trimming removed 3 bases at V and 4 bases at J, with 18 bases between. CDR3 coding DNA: TGTGCCAGCAGTTTGCGTCCGACAGGACGTGGCACCGGGGAGCTGTTTTTT. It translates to CASSLRPTGRGTGELFF.

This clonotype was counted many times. The CDR3 DNA reads TGTGCCAGCAGCTTGACTCGAAACACCATATATTTT. It translates to CASSLTRNTIYF. The chain has TRBV7-9 and TRBJ1-3; D is unclear. CDR3 size: 12 residues. The germline V gene has CDR1 SEHNR and CDR2 FQNEAQ (reference sequence). V shed 3 bases and J shed 5 bases, with 5 bases lying between them.

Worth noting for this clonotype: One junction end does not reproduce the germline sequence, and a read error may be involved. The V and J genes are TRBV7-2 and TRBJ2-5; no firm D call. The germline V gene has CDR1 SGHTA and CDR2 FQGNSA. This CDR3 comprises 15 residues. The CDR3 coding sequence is TGTGCCAGCAGCCGTACAGTGACGCGTGTAGAGACCCAGCACTTC. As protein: CASSRTVTRVETQHF.

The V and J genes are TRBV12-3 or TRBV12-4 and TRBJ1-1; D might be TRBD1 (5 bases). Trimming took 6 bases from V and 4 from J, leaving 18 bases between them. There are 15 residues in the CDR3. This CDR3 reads CASRPSGTLGTEAFF. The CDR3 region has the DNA TGTGCCAGCAGACCCTCCGGGACCCTTGGCACTGAAGCTTTCTTT.

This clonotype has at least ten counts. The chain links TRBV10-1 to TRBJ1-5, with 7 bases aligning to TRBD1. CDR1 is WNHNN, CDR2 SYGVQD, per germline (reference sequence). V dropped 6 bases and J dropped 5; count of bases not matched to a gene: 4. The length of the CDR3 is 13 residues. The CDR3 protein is CASRWDSYQPQHF. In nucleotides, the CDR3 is TGCGCCAGCAGATGGGACAGCTATCAGCCCCAGCATTTT.

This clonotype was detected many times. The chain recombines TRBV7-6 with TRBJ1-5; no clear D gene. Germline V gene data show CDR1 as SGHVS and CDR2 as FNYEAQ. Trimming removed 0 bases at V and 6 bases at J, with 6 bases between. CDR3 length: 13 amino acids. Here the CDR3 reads CASSLAGSQPQHF. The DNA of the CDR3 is TGTGCCAGCAGCTTAGCAGGGAGTCAGCCCCAGCATTTT. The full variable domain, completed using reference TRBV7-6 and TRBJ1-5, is GAGVSQSPRYKVTKRGQDVALRCDPISGHVSLYWYRQALGQGPEFLTYFNYEAQQDKSGLPNDRFSAERPEGSISTLTIQRTEQRDSAMYRCASSLAGSQPQHFGDGTRLSIL.

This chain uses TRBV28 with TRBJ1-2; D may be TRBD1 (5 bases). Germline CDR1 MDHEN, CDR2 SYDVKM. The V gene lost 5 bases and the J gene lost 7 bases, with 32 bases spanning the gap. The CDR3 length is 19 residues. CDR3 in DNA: TGTGCCAGCAGTCACCTCCTCGGGCCAACAGGAACCGGATATAGTGGCTACACCTTC. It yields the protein CASSHLLGPTGTGYSGYTF.

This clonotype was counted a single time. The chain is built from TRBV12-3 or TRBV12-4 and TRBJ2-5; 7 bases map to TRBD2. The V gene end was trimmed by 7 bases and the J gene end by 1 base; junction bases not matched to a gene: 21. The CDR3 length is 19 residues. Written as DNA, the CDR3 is TGTGCCAGCACCCTAGGGCTCTTTCCCCCTAGCGGTTTCCAAGAGACCCAGTACTTC. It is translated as CASTLGLFPPSGFQETQYF.

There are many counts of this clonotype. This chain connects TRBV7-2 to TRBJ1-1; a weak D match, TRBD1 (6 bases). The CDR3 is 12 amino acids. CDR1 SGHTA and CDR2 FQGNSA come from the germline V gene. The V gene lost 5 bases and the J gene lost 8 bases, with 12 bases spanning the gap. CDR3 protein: CASSVQQGEAFF. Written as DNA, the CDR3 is TGTGCCAGCAGCGTCCAACAGGGAGAAGCTTTCTTT.

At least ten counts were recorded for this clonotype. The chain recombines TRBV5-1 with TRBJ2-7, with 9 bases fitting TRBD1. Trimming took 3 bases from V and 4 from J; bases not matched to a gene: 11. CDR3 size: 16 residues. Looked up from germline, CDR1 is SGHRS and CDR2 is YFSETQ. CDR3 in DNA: TGCGCCAGCAGCTCGAATCCGGGACAGGGAGATTACGAGCAGTACTTC. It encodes CASSSNPGQGDYEQYF. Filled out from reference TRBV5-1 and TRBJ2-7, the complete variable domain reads KAGVTQTPRYLIKTRGQQVTLSCSPISGHRSVSWYQQTPGQGLQFLFEYFSETQRNKGNFPGRFSGRQFSNSRSEMNVSTLELGDSALYLCASSSNPGQGDYEQYFGPGTRLTVT.

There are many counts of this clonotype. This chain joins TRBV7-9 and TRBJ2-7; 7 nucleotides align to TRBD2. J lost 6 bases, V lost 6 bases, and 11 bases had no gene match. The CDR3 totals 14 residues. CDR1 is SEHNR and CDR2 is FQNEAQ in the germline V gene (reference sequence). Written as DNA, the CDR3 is TGTGCCAGCAGGTGGGGGGGAGACTCTCCCGAGCAGTACTTC. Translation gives CASRWGGDSPEQYF.

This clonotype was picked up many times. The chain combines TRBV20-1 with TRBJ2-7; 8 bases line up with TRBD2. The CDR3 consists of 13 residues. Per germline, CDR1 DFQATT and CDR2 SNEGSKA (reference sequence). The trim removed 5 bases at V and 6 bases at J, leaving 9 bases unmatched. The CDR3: CSALLSGAGEQYF. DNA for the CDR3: TGCAGTGCTTTACTTAGCGGGGCGGGCGAGCAGTACTTC.

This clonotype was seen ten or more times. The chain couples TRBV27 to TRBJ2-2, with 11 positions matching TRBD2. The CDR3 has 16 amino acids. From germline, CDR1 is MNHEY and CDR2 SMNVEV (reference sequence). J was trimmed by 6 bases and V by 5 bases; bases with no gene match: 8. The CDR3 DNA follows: TGTGCCAGCAGTCATACTAGCGGGAGTACGTCCGGGGAGCTGTTTTTT. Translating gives CASSHTSGSTSGELFF.

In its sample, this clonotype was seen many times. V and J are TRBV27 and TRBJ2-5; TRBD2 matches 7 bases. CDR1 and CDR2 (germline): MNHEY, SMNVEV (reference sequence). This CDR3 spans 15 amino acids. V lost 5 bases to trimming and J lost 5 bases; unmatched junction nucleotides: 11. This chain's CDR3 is CASSITRRELETQYF. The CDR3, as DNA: TGTGCCAGCAGTATAACTCGGCGGGAGCTCGAGACCCAGTACTTC.

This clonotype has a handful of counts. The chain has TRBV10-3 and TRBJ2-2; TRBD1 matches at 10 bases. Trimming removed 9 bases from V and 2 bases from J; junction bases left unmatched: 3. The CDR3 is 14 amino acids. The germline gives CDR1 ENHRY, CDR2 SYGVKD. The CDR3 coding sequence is TGTGCCATAGGACAGGGGGGTAACACCGGGGAGCTGTTTTTT. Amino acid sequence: CAIGQGGNTGELFF.

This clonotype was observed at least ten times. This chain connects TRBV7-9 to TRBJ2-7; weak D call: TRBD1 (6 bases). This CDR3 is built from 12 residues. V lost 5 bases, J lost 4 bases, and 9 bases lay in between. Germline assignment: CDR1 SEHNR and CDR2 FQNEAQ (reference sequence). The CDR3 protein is CASSIQGYEQYF. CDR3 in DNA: TGTGCCAGCAGCATACAGGGTTACGAGCAGTACTTC.